This T cell receptor (beta chain) stems from a study of T cells after yellow fever vaccination. On the study more broadly: SMART-Seq v4 Ultra Low Input served to prepare low-cell-number fractions. Broader study findings: Faster peaking, at day 5 versus 15, marked a secondary response that was weaker. In post-booster samples, most primary-vaccination clones reappeared (about 96% CD4, approximately 91% CD8).

They built TCR cDNA with 5'RACE template switching, a step that put in a universal primer site and UMIs. Each CDR3 protein is one row after TCRdb ran MiXCR on the 5' RACE reads. This sample has 300,000 or so distinct CDR3 sequences, with roughly 8.4% found just once. Trimming left V 7 bases short and J 4 bases short, with 14 bases between. CDR3 length equals 14 residues. This clonotype was observed at least ten times. Its antigen is not known. Source: PBMCs, taken approximately 47 days after the first yellow fever vaccination. The rearrangement uses TRBV12-3 or TRBV12-4 and TRBJ1-3; no reliable D call. This clonotype was sampled from a man in his late teens or twenties who received the YFV17D yellow fever vaccine. The CDR3 sequence is CASKAGRLGNTIYF. The CDR3 coding sequence is TGTGCCAGCAAGGCCGGAAGGCTAGGAAACACCATATATTTT.